Presented here are 28 T cell receptor beta chains from one specimen sequenced in a study of early T cells in non-severe SARS-CoV-2 infection. One entry per CDR3 protein results from TCRdb running MiXCR on the 5' RACE reads. The profile shows about 90,000 distinct CDR3 sequences, around 15% of them singletons. The material sequenced was whole blood. Receptors originate from an adult who was a healthcare worker with PCR-confirmed SARS-CoV-2 infection or an uninfected control (not recorded which).

The chain joins TRBV7-9 to TRBJ2-7, with D possibly being TRBD2 (6 bases). Germline V gives CDR1 SEHNR, CDR2 FQNEAQ (reference sequence). The germline V and J ends were trimmed by 1 base and 0 bases, with 7 bases remaining between them. The CDR3 has 14 amino acids. The chain's CDR3 is CASSLVGSSYEQYF. For the CDR3, the DNA is TGTGCCAGCAGCTTAGTCGGGAGCTCCTACGAGCAGTACTTC.

This clonotype was recorded a few times. This rearrangement joins TRBV9 to TRBJ2-1; 10 nucleotides line up with TRBD2. This CDR3 contains 16 residues. J lost 6 bases, V lost 2 bases, and 8 bases had no gene match. The germline V gene has CDR1 SGDLS and CDR2 YYNGEE. The CDR3 spells CASSVSKREGRNEQFF. The CDR3 coding sequence is TGTGCCAGCAGCGTCTCTAAGCGGGAGGGCCGCAATGAGCAGTTCTTC.

The J gene is TRBJ1-5, the V gene TRBV28; unclear D gene. Germline lookup yields CDR1 MDHEN and CDR2 SYDVKM. There are 14 residues in the CDR3. V gave up 7 bases and J gave up 4 bases, with 14 bases separating them. CDR3 sequence: CASKSISKNQPQHF. The CDR3 DNA follows: TGTGCCAGCAAGTCTATCAGTAAAAATCAGCCCCAGCATTTT.

This clonotype was picked up a small number of times. V and J are TRBV20-1 and TRBJ2-1; D may be TRBD2 (5 bases). V shed 4 bases and J shed 7 bases, with 14 bases lying between them. Germline V lookup: CDR1 DFQATT, CDR2 SNEGSKA (reference sequence). The CDR3 has 13 residues. The CDR3: CSAKSGIRNEQFF. In nucleotides, the CDR3 is TGCAGTGCTAAAAGCGGAATCCGGAATGAGCAGTTCTTC.

This clonotype was observed many times. The chain employs TRBV10-1 and TRBJ2-1, with D perhaps matching TRBD2 (5 bases). Trimming took 6 bases from V and 5 from J, leaving 11 bases between them. This CDR3 has 13 amino acids. The germline CDR1 and CDR2 sequences are WNHNN and SYGVQD (reference sequence). The CDR3 DNA reads TGCGCCAGCAGCGGACTGACCGACAATGAGCAGTTCTTC. This encodes CASSGLTDNEQFF.

This clonotype was seen only a few times. This chain joins TRBV6-1 and TRBJ2-7; no definite D call. The CDR3 runs to 13 residues. Germline lookup yields CDR1 MNHNS and CDR2 SASEGT. The V gene lost 2 bases and the J gene lost 3 bases, with 8 bases spanning the gap. CDR3 residues: CASSELANYEQYF. CDR3 coding DNA: TGTGCCAGCAGTGAATTGGCTAACTACGAGCAGTACTTC.

The chain uses TRBV29-1 and TRBJ2-6; D gene unclear. The CDR3 contains 12 residues. Germline V CDR1 and CDR2: SQVTM, ANQGSEA. V dropped 6 bases and J dropped 0 bases, with 3 bases sitting between them. The CDR3 region is CSVTSGANVLTF. CDR3 sequence (DNA): TGCAGCGTAACCTCTGGGGCCAACGTCCTGACTTTC.

This clonotype was picked up a small number of times. The chain carries TRBV11-2 and TRBJ1-2; possible D gene TRBD1, 5 bases. The germline V gene encodes CDR1 SGHAT and CDR2 FQNNGV. The CDR3 sequence is 14 residues long. Trimming took off 5 bases at V and 8 bases at J, with 18 bases between the two ends. CDR3 amino acids: CASSADSSPRGYTF. CDR3 nucleotide sequence: TGTGCCAGCAGCGCCGACAGCTCCCCGAGGGGCTACACCTTC.

The chain joins TRBV18 to TRBJ2-7; 8 bases line up with TRBD1. Trimming removed 3 bases from V and 6 bases from J; junction bases left unmatched: 16. Germline CDR1 KGHSH, CDR2 LQKENI. The CDR3 length is 17 residues. This chain's CDR3 is CASSPTTGTGGAAEQYF. The CDR3 DNA follows: TGTGCCAGCTCACCCACTACCGGGACAGGAGGGGCCGCCGAGCAGTACTTC.

As concerns this clonotype: A much larger clone sits a single nucleotide away, making a read error possible. J is TRBJ2-1 and V is TRBV9; 8 bases align to TRBD2. Germline V gives CDR1 SGDLS, CDR2 YYNGEE. The CDR3 totals 13 residues. The CDR3 DNA follows: TGTGTCAGCAGCGTAGGAGCGGGAGATGAGCAGTTCTTC. Its protein is CVSSVGAGDEQFF.

This clonotype has a handful of counts. The rearrangement links TRBV19 to TRBJ2-1, with 10 bases matching TRBD1. The germline CDR1 and CDR2 sequences are LNHDA and SQIVND (reference sequence). The length of the CDR3 is 15 residues. Trimming removed 1 base from V and 7 bases from J; junction bases left unmatched: 4. CDR3 coding DNA: TGTGCCAGTAGTATAGGCGACAGGGGGCGGAATGAGCAGTTCTTC. Translated, it gives CASSIGDRGRNEQFF. The whole variable domain, remainder taken from reference TRBV19 and TRBJ2-1, is DGGITQSPKYLFRKEGQNVTLSCEQNLNHDAMYWYRQDPGQGLRLIYYSQIVNDFQKGDIAEGYSVSREKKESFPLTVTSAQKNPTAFYLCASSIGDRGRNEQFFGPGTRLTVL.

The table lists this clonotype with a few counts. The chain couples TRBV13 to TRBJ2-7, with a tentative D call TRBD2 (6 bases). Trimming shortened V by 0 bases and J by 5 bases, and 17 bases separated the two germline ends. Germline V lookup: CDR1 PRHDT, CDR2 FYEKMQ (reference sequence). This CDR3 is built from 16 residues. In DNA form, the CDR3 reads TGTGCCAGCAGCTTAGGGTCTAGACTAGAAGGCCACGAGCAGTACTTC. It translates to CASSLGSRLEGHEQYF.

The table lists this clonotype with a few counts. The rearrangement uses TRBV7-9 and TRBJ1-5; D unclear. Per germline, CDR1 SEHNR and CDR2 FQNEAQ (reference sequence). Trimming took 4 bases from V and 5 from J, leaving 9 bases between them. This CDR3 has 13 residues. The CDR3 sequence: CASSSDRYQPQHF. CDR3 DNA: TGTGCCAGCAGCTCTGACCGTTATCAGCCCCAGCATTTT.

This chain connects TRBV27 to TRBJ1-5; D may be TRBD1 (6 bases). Looked up from germline, CDR1 is MNHEY and CDR2 is SMNVEV (reference sequence). The length of the CDR3 is 15 residues. The CDR3 DNA sequence: TGTGCGAGTCGGGTCAGAGGGGGGAGCAATCAGCCCCAGCATTTT. It yields the protein CASRVRGGSNQPQHF.

This clonotype was seen many times. V and J are TRBV10-1 and TRBJ2-7; 7 bases agree with TRBD2. Germline V lookup: CDR1 WNHNN, CDR2 SYGVQD (reference sequence). V lost 0 bases to trimming and J lost 7 bases; unmatched junction nucleotides: 3. The length of the CDR3 is 13 residues. CDR3 protein: CASSESGAGEQYF. DNA of the CDR3: TGCGCCAGCAGTGAGTCCGGAGCGGGAGAGCAGTACTTC.

The chain carries TRBV12-3 or TRBV12-4 and TRBJ2-2; 8 bases line up with TRBD1. The J segment lost 4 bases and the V segment lost 4 bases, leaving 5 bases of the junction unmatched. The length of the CDR3 is 15 residues. CDR3 sequence (DNA): TGTGCCAGCAGTTCCCCGGACAGGGTCACCGGGGAGCTGTTTTTT. Translation gives CASSSPDRVTGELFF.

The rearrangement uses TRBV6-6 and TRBJ2-1; D remains ambiguous. V shed 0 bases and J shed 8 bases, with 14 bases lying between them. Germline CDR1 is MNHNY and CDR2 is SVGAGI (reference sequence). The length of the CDR3 is 15 residues. The CDR3 loop is CASSYSPTLGDEQFF. In DNA, the CDR3 is TGTGCCAGCAGTTACTCTCCCACTTTGGGCGATGAGCAGTTCTTC.

This clonotype was seen at least ten times. J is TRBJ2-1 and V is TRBV20-1, with TRBD2 identical over 8 bases. The germline CDR1 and CDR2 sequences are DFQATT and SNEGSKA (reference sequence). Losses at the gene ends were 1 base for V and 8 bases for J; bases not matched to a gene: 4. This CDR3 is built from 13 residues. The CDR3 DNA is TGCAGTGCTAGAGCCAGCGGGGGCGATGAGCAGTTCTTC. As protein: CSARASGGDEQFF.

This clonotype was observed a handful of times. The V and J genes are TRBV12-3 or TRBV12-4 and TRBJ1-4; D possibly corresponds to TRBD1 (5 bases). This CDR3 comprises 15 residues. V was cut by 1 base and J by 7 bases, with 13 bases left in between. The DNA of the CDR3 is TGTGCCAGCAGTTTAGGAGGGGCAAGGCCTGAAAAACTGTTTTTT. Residues: CASSLGGARPEKLFF.

This clonotype was picked up a small number of times. The chain joins TRBV29-1 to TRBJ2-3, with D perhaps given as TRBD1 or TRBD2 (5 bases each). Trimming shortened V by 7 bases and J by 3 bases, and 5 bases separated the two germline ends. CDR1 is SQVTM, CDR2 ANQGSEA, per germline. The CDR3 covers 10 residues. The CDR3 bases are TGCAGCGGGGGGACAGATACGCAGTATTTT. Protein sequence: CSGGTDTQYF.

This sequence joins TRBV6-2 or TRBV6-3 and TRBJ2-1, with 9 bases matching TRBD2. Germline-derived CDR1 and CDR2 are MNHEY and SVGEGT. V lost 5 bases to trimming and J lost 2 bases; unmatched junction nucleotides: 4. The CDR3 sequence is 15 residues long. The CDR3 region is CASSLAGLAYNEQFF. Here the CDR3 DNA reads TGTGCCAGCAGTCTAGCGGGATTAGCCTACAATGAGCAGTTCTTC.

In this sample, this clonotype turned up many times. The rearrangement uses TRBV18 and TRBJ2-3; the D gene is possibly TRBD1 (6 bases). Germline V gene lookup returns CDR1 KGHSH and CDR2 LQKENI. The V end was cut by 0 bases, the J end by 3 bases, with 10 bases between. CDR3 length equals 15 residues. The CDR3 spells CASSPPTGRTDTQYF. The DNA of the CDR3 is TGTGCCAGCTCACCACCGACAGGTCGAACAGATACGCAGTATTTT.

This clonotype was observed a handful of times. The chain couples TRBV5-5 to TRBJ2-3; D may be TRBD2 (6 bases). CDR3 length equals 16 residues. Deletions cut 9 bases from V and 0 bases from J, with 20 bases between. Germline CDR1 and CDR2: SGHKS and YYEKEE (reference sequence). CDR3 DNA: TGTGCCACCCATAGGCTAGGGCGGGACAGCACAGATACGCAGTATTTT. Translation: CATHRLGRDSTDTQYF.

This clonotype was counted at least ten times. The rearrangement joins TRBV12-3 or TRBV12-4 to TRBJ2-7, with 13 positions matching TRBD2. The J segment lost 7 bases and the V segment lost 5 bases, leaving 2 bases of the junction unmatched. The CDR3 spans 13 residues. The CDR3 DNA follows: TGTGCCAGCAGTCGGGGACTAGCGGGGGAGCAGTACTTC. It is translated as CASSRGLAGEQYF.

The rearrangement links TRBV20-1 to TRBJ1-2; 7 bases align to TRBD1. The germline V gene encodes CDR1 DFQATT and CDR2 SNEGSKA (reference sequence). The junction had 14 bases not matched to a gene; V was cut back by 6 bases and J by 4 bases. This CDR3 has 15 amino acids. The CDR3 spells CSAVGGGKELYGYTF. CDR3 DNA sequence: TGCAGTGCGGTCGGAGGGGGCAAGGAACTCTATGGCTACACCTTC.

This clonotype was seen at least ten times. The genes are TRBV11-3 and TRBJ2-6, with a weak D call TRBD2 (5 bases). Looked up from germline, CDR1 is SGHNT and CDR2 is YENEEA. There are 15 residues in the CDR3. Trimming left V 5 bases short and J 0 bases short, with 8 bases between. The CDR3 DNA follows: TGTGCCAGCAGCCCGGGAATCTCTGGGGCCAACGTCCTGACTTTC. Residues: CASSPGISGANVLTF.

This clonotype appeared a few times. This chain links TRBV6-1 with TRBJ2-3; D remains unclear. Germline loops: CDR1 MNHNS, CDR2 SASEGT. The CDR3 is 14 residues long. Trimming pared 2 bases from V and 6 bases from J, leaving 12 bases between. The CDR3 DNA reads TGTGCCAGCAGTGAAAGGGCGCTTAGGGATACGCAGTATTTT. Translated: CASSERALRDTQYF.

This clonotype was picked up a small number of times. This chain connects TRBV2 to TRBJ1-2, with 8 bases fitting TRBD1. Germline lookup yields CDR1 SNHLY and CDR2 FYNNEI. This CDR3 spans 15 amino acids. V trimming: 4 bases; J trimming: 0 bases; junction bases outside the gene matches: 4. The CDR3 coding sequence is TGTGCCAGCAGTGCTGACAGGGGAGCTAACTATGGCTACACCTTC. This translates into CASSADRGANYGYTF.